The 20 T cell receptor beta chains presented below share a single source sample, sequenced in a study of T cells in Graves' hyperthyroidism and ophthalmopathy (dated by TCRdb to the late 2010s). Libraries came from multiplex PCR. For sequencing, an Illumina HiSeq 2000 was employed. TCR beta CDR3 regions were amplified from RNA transcripts. The TCR CDR3 was subjected to a first round of RT-PCR using the HTBI primer set and the Qiagen OneStep RT-PCR kit. TCRdb itself trimmed the public reads at Q25 with fastp, ran MiXCR and retained productive beta chains. CDR3 protein duplicates are merged, each entry listing the most common genes and DNA. For this sample the table gives about 360,000 distinct CDR3 sequences, of which around 14% were detected only once. 25% to 35% of the sample comes from the top ten. Sequences were obtained from blood. These receptors originate from a woman in her late teens or twenties with Graves' hyperthyroidism that later progressed to Graves' ophthalmopathy.

This clonotype was recorded many times. J is TRBJ2-7 and V is TRBV9, with no clear D. The CDR3 sequence is 14 residues long. Germline V gene lookup returns CDR1 SGDLS and CDR2 YYNGEE. Deletions cut 0 bases from V and 2 bases from J, with 9 bases between. The CDR3 nucleotides read TGTGCCAGCAGCGTAGGATCCAAAACCTACGAGCAGTACTTC. It specifies CASSVGSKTYEQYF.

The table lists this clonotype with many counts. The V gene is TRBV6-2 or TRBV6-3, the J gene TRBJ2-7, with no clear D. CDR3 length: 12 residues. CDR1 is MNHEY, CDR2 SVGEGT, per germline. V lost 5 bases and J 2 bases, leaving 7 bases between the germline ends. The CDR3 sequence is CASSTPAYEQYF. The DNA for the CDR3 is TGTGCCAGCAGTACCCCGGCCTACGAGCAGTACTTC.

This clonotype was seen ten or more times. This chain connects TRBV2 to TRBJ2-3; 10 bases fit TRBD1. Germline V lookup: CDR1 SNHLY, CDR2 FYNNEI. After removal of 8 bases from V and 8 bases from J, the junction contained 7 bases not matched to a gene. The CDR3 has 13 amino acids. The CDR3 coding sequence is TGTGCCAGCCGGGACAGGGGAGTGGGTACGCAGTATTTT. Its translation: CASRDRGVGTQYF.

This clonotype showed up many times. V usage is TRBV7-2 and J usage is TRBJ1-4; D unresolved. This CDR3 contains 14 residues. The V end lost 6 bases, the J end lost 4 bases, and 12 bases lay between the germline ends. Germline V gene sequence: CDR1 SGHTA, CDR2 FQGNSA. Written as DNA, the CDR3 is TGTGCCAGCAGTCAAGGGCAGTTTAATGAAAAACTGTTTTTT. Translated: CASSQGQFNEKLFF.

This clonotype was seen repeatedly, ten times or more. The J gene is TRBJ2-1, the V gene TRBV18; 9 bases match TRBD2. CDR3 length equals 15 residues. Germline CDR1 and CDR2: KGHSH and LQKENI. Trimming at V came to 4 bases and at J to 8 bases, leaving 9 bases not matched to a gene. CDR3: CASSRGGGRGYEQFF. The CDR3 bases are TGTGCCAGCTCACGAGGAGGCGGGAGGGGCTATGAGCAGTTCTTC.

The chain has TRBV30 and TRBJ1-4; TRBD1 matches at 9 bases. Germline CDR1 is GTSNPN and CDR2 is SVGIG (reference sequence). V was pared by 0 bases and J by 8 bases, with 19 bases of the junction left unmatched. The CDR3 totals 19 residues. The CDR3 protein is CAWSVIRSYPGQGGEKLFF. As DNA, the CDR3 is TGTGCCTGGAGTGTTATACGCTCTTACCCGGGACAGGGTGGAGAAAAACTGTTTTTT.

This clonotype has a count of ten or more. V gene TRBV28 combines with J gene TRBJ2-1; TRBD1 agrees at 8 bases. This CDR3 is built from 15 residues. Trimming took 4 bases from V and 2 from J; bases not matched to a gene: 4. CDR1 is MDHEN, CDR2 SYDVKM, per germline. CDR3 amino acids: CASSSGQGAYNEQFF. CDR3 DNA: TGTGCCAGCAGTTCAGGACAGGGCGCCTACAATGAGCAGTTCTTC.

V gene TRBV6-2 or TRBV6-3 combines with J gene TRBJ2-2; D ambiguous. The ends were cut back, 6 bases at V and 6 bases at J, with 14 bases in the middle. CDR3 length: 14 residues. Germline CDR1 and CDR2: MNHEY and SVGEGT. Written as DNA, the CDR3 is TGTGCCAGCAGCGCCCGGACGCAGTCCGGGGAGCTGTTTTTT. This encodes CASSARTQSGELFF.

The chain employs TRBV5-8 and TRBJ2-7; 9 bases line up with TRBD2. CDR3 length equals 16 residues. J was trimmed by 6 bases and V by 4 bases; bases with no gene match: 14. Looked up from germline, CDR1 is SGHTS and CDR2 is YDEGEE. CDR3 sequence (DNA): TGTGCCAGCAGCAAGATAGCGGGAGCTGTGGTAGGCGAGCAGTACTTC. It is translated as CASSKIAGAVVGEQYF.

The chain has TRBV29-1 and TRBJ2-7; 9 nucleotides align to TRBD1. J was trimmed by 7 bases and V by 1 base; bases with no gene match: 5. The CDR3 totals 13 residues. Germline assignment: CDR1 SQVTM and CDR2 ANQGSEA. The CDR3: CSVEGTGDREQYF. The DNA for the CDR3 is TGCAGCGTTGAAGGGACAGGGGATCGGGAGCAGTACTTC.

The chain employs TRBV28 and TRBJ2-5, with 10 bases identical to TRBD1. Per the germline V gene, CDR1 is MDHEN and CDR2 is SYDVKM. The J segment lost 5 bases and the V segment lost 6 bases, leaving 6 bases of the junction unmatched. The CDR3 is 14 amino acids. The CDR3 protein is CASRTTGGAETQYF. The CDR3 bases are TGTGCCAGCAGGACGACAGGGGGCGCCGAGACCCAGTACTTC.

Many counts were recorded for this clonotype. This chain uses TRBV11-3 with TRBJ2-2; the D gene is possibly TRBD2 (6 bases). Germline loops: CDR1 SGHNT, CDR2 YENEEA. This CDR3 is 16 amino acids long. Trimming cost V 2 bases and J 0 bases, with 10 bases left between them. CDR3 nucleotide sequence: TGTGCCAGCAGCTTACTTCGGGGGTCGAACACCGGGGAGCTGTTTTTT. Residues: CASSLLRGSNTGELFF.

This clonotype was counted many times. This CDR3 is CASSFGDPTSNEQYF. CDR3 nucleotides: TGCGCCAGCAGCTTCGGGGACCCTACGTCTAACGAGCAGTACTTC. The rearrangement uses TRBV5-1 and TRBJ2-7, with D possibly being TRBD1 or TRBD2 (5 bases each). V was trimmed by 2 bases and J by 5 bases, leaving 17 bases between them. This CDR3 region has 15 residues. Germline V gives CDR1 SGHRS, CDR2 YFSETQ.

CDR3 DNA sequence: TGTGCCAGCAGCTTAGGGCAGAAGTCTTATGAAAAACTGTTTTTT. Its translation: CASSLGQKSYEKLFF. The chain uses TRBV7-9 and TRBJ1-4; no reliable D call. V was pared by 1 base and J by 6 bases, with 12 bases between. Germline V gene sequence: CDR1 SEHNR, CDR2 FQNEAQ (reference sequence). There are 15 residues in the CDR3.

This clonotype was counted ten times or more. The gene calls are TRBV28 and TRBJ2-7, with no clear D. Between the trimmed V and J ends, which lost 3 bases and 2 bases, there was a span of 11 bases. CDR3 length: 14 amino acids. CDR1 is MDHEN and CDR2 is SYDVKM in the germline V gene. The CDR3 spells CASSFHASTYEQYF. DNA of the CDR3: TGTGCCAGCAGTTTCCACGCCTCAACCTACGAGCAGTACTTC.

This clonotype was seen repeatedly, ten times or more. The chain couples TRBV30 to TRBJ1-1; D remains unclear. Trimming removed 0 bases at V and 1 base at J, with 6 bases between. The V gene's germline CDR1 is GTSNPN and CDR2 SVGIG (reference sequence). This CDR3 has 13 residues. The chain's CDR3 is CAWSVDWNTEAFF. As DNA, the CDR3 is TGTGCCTGGAGTGTAGACTGGAACACTGAAGCTTTCTTT.

This clonotype came up many times. This chain links TRBV24-1 with TRBJ1-5, with unresolved D. The CDR3 is made up of 14 amino acids. V lost 4 bases and J 0 bases, leaving 6 bases between the germline ends. Looked up from germline, CDR1 is KGHDR and CDR2 is SFDVKD. The CDR3: CATSESYSNQPQHF. In DNA, the CDR3 is TGTGCCACCAGTGAATCATATAGCAATCAGCCCCAGCATTTT.

The chain joins TRBV28 to TRBJ2-3; no reliable D call. The ends were cut back, 5 bases at V and 3 bases at J, with 12 bases in the middle. Germline CDR1 reads MDHEN; CDR2 reads SYDVKM. The CDR3 is 14 residues long. CDR3 residues: CASSLKPSTDTQYF. The CDR3 bases are TGTGCCAGCAGTCTTAAGCCTTCTACAGATACGCAGTATTTT.

At least ten counts were recorded for this clonotype. The chain recombines TRBV2 with TRBJ2-1; D is possibly TRBD1 or TRBD2 (5 bases each). Trimming removed 4 bases from V and 4 bases from J, with 11 bases in between. CDR1 is SNHLY and CDR2 is FYNNEI in the germline V gene. The CDR3 runs to 14 residues. The CDR3 loop is CASSGDGTYNEQFF. CDR3 sequence (DNA): TGTGCCAGCAGTGGGGACGGGACGTACAATGAGCAGTTCTTC.

In its sample, this clonotype was seen many times. For the CDR3, the DNA is TGCAGTGCTAGCCGACTAGCACCCTATGGGAACGAGCAGTACTTC. Translating it yields CSASRLAPYGNEQYF. The chain recombines TRBV20-1 with TRBJ2-7, with 7 bases that match TRBD2. The CDR3 is made up of 15 amino acids. The germline gives CDR1 DFQATT, CDR2 SNEGSKA (reference sequence). Losses at the gene ends were 3 bases for V and 5 bases for J; bases not matched to a gene: 13.